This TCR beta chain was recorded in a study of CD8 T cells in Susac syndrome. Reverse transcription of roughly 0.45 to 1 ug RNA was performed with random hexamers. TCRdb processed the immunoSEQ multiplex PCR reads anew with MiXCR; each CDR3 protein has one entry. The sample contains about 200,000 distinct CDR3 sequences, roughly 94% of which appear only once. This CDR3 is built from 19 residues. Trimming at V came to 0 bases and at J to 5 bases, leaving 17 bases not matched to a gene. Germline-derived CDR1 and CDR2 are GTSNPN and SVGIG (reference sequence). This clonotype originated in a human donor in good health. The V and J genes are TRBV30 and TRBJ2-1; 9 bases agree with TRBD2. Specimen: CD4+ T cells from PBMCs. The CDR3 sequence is CAWSVVGGRASGKNNEQFF. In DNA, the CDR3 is TGTGCCTGGAGTGTAGTCGGCGGGCGGGCTAGCGGGAAAAACAATGAGCAGTTCTTC.